Below are 29 T cell receptor beta chains sequenced from a single sample in a study of blood T cell repertoires in COVID-19. The protocol was immunoSEQ multiplex PCR, while the TCRdb copy is restricted to in-frame clones and leaves out a portion. The table records about 68,000 clones, around 90% of them present only once. The specimen sequenced was peripheral blood. The receptors originated from a human donor in a cohort sampled during active COVID-19.

V is TRBV6-2 or TRBV6-3 and J is TRBJ2-3; 8 bases are a match to TRBD2. Germline V gene lookup returns CDR1 MNHEY and CDR2 SVGEGT. This CDR3 is 16 amino acids long. With V trimmed by 0 bases and J by 0 bases, 2 bases remained unmatched. The CDR3 bases are TGTGCCAGCAGTTACTCGCTAGCGGGTAGCACAGATACGCAGTATTTT. Its translation is CASSYSLAGSTDTQYF.

The chain couples TRBV19 to TRBJ2-3; D might be TRBD2 (5 bases). Trimming pared 6 bases from V and 5 bases from J, leaving 9 bases between. The germline CDR1 and CDR2 sequences are LNHDA and SQIVND (reference sequence). CDR3 length: 12 residues. The CDR3 spells CASSREEDTQYF. The CDR3, as DNA: TGTGCCAGTAGCCGGGAAGAAGATACGCAGTATTTT.

The chain links TRBV19 to TRBJ2-1; 8 positions match TRBD2. The junction had 8 bases not matched to a gene; V was cut back by 7 bases and J by 3 bases. Germline V CDR1 and CDR2: LNHDA, SQIVND (reference sequence). There are 15 residues in the CDR3. CDR3 nucleotide sequence: TGTGCCAGTACCGTGAGTAGCGGGGTCTACAATGAGCAGTTCTTC. This encodes CASTVSSGVYNEQFF.

This clone was seen just once. In the same sample, other DNA sequences code for this CDR3. V and J are TRBV2 and TRBJ1-2; D is possibly TRBD1 (5 bases). The V end lost 8 bases, the J end lost 2 bases, and 9 bases lay between the germline ends. This CDR3 contains 12 residues. Looked up from germline, CDR1 is SNHLY and CDR2 is FYNNEI. CDR3 in amino acids: CASRGGNYGYTF. The CDR3 region has the DNA TGTGCCAGCCGGGGGGGAAACTATGGCTACACCTTC. The entire variable domain, with the rest obtained from reference TRBV2 and TRBJ1-2, is as follows: EPEVTQTPSHQVTQMGQEVILRCVPISNHLYFYWYRQILGQKVEFLVSFYNNEISEKSEIFDDQFSVERPDGSNFTLKIRSTKLEDSAMYFCASRGGNYGYTFGSGTRLTVV.

This sequence joins TRBV10-3 and TRBJ2-2; TRBD1 agrees at 10 bases. Trimming at V came to 0 bases and at J to 2 bases, leaving 3 bases not matched to a gene. Germline CDR1 is ENHRY and CDR2 is SYGVKD. The CDR3 is 17 amino acids. CDR3 amino acids: CAISESGTGANTGELFF. CDR3 coding DNA: TGTGCCATCAGTGAGTCGGGGACAGGGGCTAACACCGGGGAGCTGTTTTTT.

This rearrangement joins TRBV5-6 to TRBJ1-1; weak D call: TRBD1 (5 bases). The CDR3 is made up of 11 amino acids. Germline-derived CDR1 and CDR2 are SGHDT and YYEEEE. The V gene lost 2 bases and the J gene lost 11 bases, with 10 bases spanning the gap. The CDR3 protein is CASSLRKGAFF. In DNA, the CDR3 is TGTGCCAGCAGCTTACGGAAGGGGGCTTTCTTT.

This rearrangement joins TRBV7-2 to TRBJ1-2; no clear D gene. CDR1 and CDR2 from the germline V gene are SGHTA and FQGNSA. The CDR3 totals 15 residues. Between the trimmed V and J ends, which lost 0 bases and 5 bases, there was a span of 13 bases. This CDR3 reads CASSLARERGYGYTF. As DNA, the CDR3 is TGTGCCAGCAGCTTAGCCCGTGAAAGAGGGTATGGCTACACCTTC.

V is TRBV11-2 and J is TRBJ1-1, with unresolved D. With 5 bases removed from V and 0 bases from J, the gap between germline ends came to 10 bases. CDR3 length: 14 amino acids. Germline-derived CDR1 and CDR2 are SGHAT and FQNNGV. CDR3 bases: TGTGCCAGCAGCGCAAAAACTTTGAACACTGAAGCTTTCTTT. This codes for CASSAKTLNTEAFF.

This chain links TRBV6-2 or TRBV6-3 with TRBJ2-7, with TRBD1 identical over 11 bases. Germline V gene sequence: CDR1 MNHEY, CDR2 SVGEGT. The CDR3 extends over 15 amino acids. V gave up 5 bases and J gave up 5 bases; unmatched junction bases: 8. As DNA, the CDR3 is TGTGCCAGCAGTACCCGGGACAGGGGGATGGACGAGCAGTACTTC. Amino acids: CASSTRDRGMDEQYF.

CDR3 residues: CASSIVRSRGYGYTF. In DNA form, the CDR3 reads TGTGCCAGTAGTATAGTCCGGAGCAGAGGCTATGGCTACACCTTC. V is TRBV19 and J is TRBJ1-2; D is uncertain. Trimming shortened V by 1 base and J by 4 bases, and 13 bases separated the two germline ends. The CDR3 covers 15 residues. CDR1 LNHDA and CDR2 SQIVND come from the germline V gene (reference sequence).

The J gene is TRBJ1-2, the V gene TRBV19, with D unresolved. The CDR3 is made up of 14 amino acids. Trimming cost V 4 bases and J 6 bases, with 15 bases left between them. Germline V gene data show CDR1 as LNHDA and CDR2 as SQIVND (reference sequence). CDR3 in DNA: TGTGCCAGTAGTAGAGACACCGGGAGACATGGCTACACCTTC. Translating gives CASSRDTGRHGYTF.

V usage is TRBV28 and J usage is TRBJ2-3; 9 bases are a match to TRBD1. This CDR3 contains 14 residues. The germline V gene has CDR1 MDHEN and CDR2 SYDVKM. The junction had 9 bases not matched to a gene; V was cut back by 8 bases and J by 6 bases. The DNA for the CDR3 is TGTGCCAGCGACCGTCGGGACAGGGTGGATACGCAGTATTTT. Translated, it gives CASDRRDRVDTQYF.

The chain employs TRBV30 and TRBJ1-1; 7 bases match TRBD1. The CDR3 is 13 residues long. The ends lost 5 bases at V and 6 bases at J; junction bases unmatched: 9. Germline V CDR1 and CDR2: GTSNPN, SVGIG (reference sequence). In nucleotides, the CDR3 is TGTGCCTGGTTCGACAGGGTTCGGGCTGAAGCTTTCTTT. It translates to CAWFDRVRAEAFF.

Worth noting for this clone: One junction end does not reproduce the germline sequence, and a read error may be involved. The rearrangement uses TRBV19 and TRBJ1-1; TRBD1 matches 12 bases. Per the germline V gene, CDR1 is LNHDA and CDR2 is SQIVND (reference sequence). The CDR3 spans 15 residues. The CDR3 DNA is TGTGCCAGTTTTCGGGACAGGGGGCGGAACGCTGAAGCTTTCTTT. This codes for CASFRDRGRNAEAFF.

About this clone itself: The junction departs from the called germline gene at one end, perhaps through a read error. Other DNA sequences in the sample encode the same CDR3. This chain connects TRBV7-2 to TRBJ1-1; D perhaps matches TRBD1 (6 bases). CDR3 length: 13 residues. The germline gives CDR1 SGHTA, CDR2 FQGNSA. As DNA, the CDR3 is TGTGCCAGCAGCTTAGTACAGGGCACTGAGGCTTTCTTT. Residues: CASSLVQGTEAFF.

The rearrangement uses TRBV2 and TRBJ1-2; D gene uncertain. V dropped 6 bases and J dropped 7 bases, with 9 bases sitting between them. Germline V lookup: CDR1 SNHLY, CDR2 FYNNEI. CDR3 length equals 11 residues. The CDR3 is CASSQEVGYTF. CDR3 bases: TGTGCCAGCAGCCAGGAGGTTGGCTACACCTTC. Variable domain in full (rest from reference TRBV2 and TRBJ1-2): EPEVTQTPSHQVTQMGQEVILRCVPISNHLYFYWYRQILGQKVEFLVSFYNNEISEKSEIFDDQFSVERPDGSNFTLKIRSTKLEDSAMYFCASSQEVGYTFGSGTRLTVV.

The rearrangement links TRBV10-3 to TRBJ2-1, with TRBD1 matching over 7 bases. The trim removed 10 bases at V and 7 bases at J, leaving 13 bases unmatched. The CDR3 has 14 residues. Germline V CDR1 and CDR2: ENHRY, SYGVKD. CDR3 sequence: CATSGGRYGNEQFF. CDR3 nucleotides: TGTGCCACCTCAGGGGGACGGTATGGTAATGAGCAGTTCTTC.

This clone was observed a handful of times. This chain uses TRBV5-1 with TRBJ2-7; the D gene is possibly TRBD2 (5 bases). Germline V gives CDR1 SGHRS, CDR2 YFSETQ. The CDR3 covers 16 residues. Trimming pared 0 bases from V and 3 bases from J, leaving 16 bases between. The CDR3 loop reads CASSLAFGETVYEQYF. The DNA for the CDR3 is TGCGCCAGCAGCTTGGCCTTTGGGGAGACGGTCTACGAGCAGTACTTC.

This clone appeared a few times. Here the CDR3 reads CASSPKYGLFPLTF. Here the CDR3 DNA reads TGTGCCAGCAGCCCGAAATATGGACTTTTCCCTCTGACCTTC. The rearrangement links TRBV28 to TRBJ1-2; no clear D. Trimming took off 6 bases at V and 14 bases at J, with 25 bases between the two ends. Germline V lookup: CDR1 MDHEN, CDR2 SYDVKM. This CDR3 is 14 amino acids long.

The J gene is TRBJ2-1, the V gene TRBV5-4, with D perhaps matching TRBD2 (5 bases). The CDR3 sequence is 15 residues long. Germline CDR1 and CDR2: SGHNT and YYREEE (reference sequence). Trimming cost V 4 bases and J 8 bases, with 19 bases left between them. The CDR3 DNA is TGTGCCAGCAGCCAATACCGAGGGATCGACGATGAGCAGTTCTTC. It encodes CASSQYRGIDDEQFF.

The genes are TRBV12-3 or TRBV12-4 and TRBJ2-3; D remains ambiguous. The CDR3 contains 13 residues. Trimming pared 3 bases from V and 6 bases from J, leaving 10 bases between. The CDR3 is CASSFPPQDTQYF. The CDR3 coding sequence is TGTGCCAGCAGTTTCCCCCCCCAGGATACGCAGTATTTT.

The J gene is TRBJ1-2, the V gene TRBV7-2, with TRBD1 identical over 7 bases. The germline gives CDR1 SGHTA, CDR2 FQGNSA. The V and J ends lost 3 bases and 7 bases, in that order; junction bases with no gene match: 5. This CDR3 contains 13 residues. The CDR3 DNA follows: TGTGCCAGCAGCTTGGATTACAGGGGTGGCTACACCTTC. Its translation is CASSLDYRGGYTF.

The chain carries TRBV5-1 and TRBJ2-7; no clear D. Trimming removed 4 bases at V and 3 bases at J, with 8 bases between. CDR1 is SGHRS and CDR2 is YFSETQ in the germline V gene. CDR3 length: 12 residues. This CDR3 reads CASSPPSYEQYF. Written as DNA, the CDR3 is TGCGCCAGCAGCCCCCCCAGCTACGAGCAGTACTTC.

The chain is built from TRBV6-5 and TRBJ2-7; perhaps TRBD1 as D (5 bases). Trimming cost V 7 bases and J 1 base, with 11 bases left between them. Looked up from germline, CDR1 is MNHEY and CDR2 is SVGAGI. The CDR3 extends over 13 amino acids. The CDR3 loop reads CASTAGRSYEQYF. Written as DNA, the CDR3 is TGTGCCAGCACGGCAGGGCGTTCCTACGAGCAGTACTTC.

This clone appeared a single time. The chain combines TRBV6-5 with TRBJ2-7; TRBD1 aligns across 8 bases. The CDR3 spans 13 residues. The junction had 10 bases not matched to a gene; V was cut back by 10 bases and J by 5 bases. Germline CDR1 reads MNHEY; CDR2 reads SVGAGI. CDR3 loop: CATRNTGGHEQYF. The CDR3 region has the DNA TGTGCCACCCGCAATACAGGGGGGCACGAGCAGTACTTC.

This chain connects TRBV29-1 to TRBJ1-1, with a possible D match to TRBD1 (5 bases). This CDR3 comprises 12 residues. V lost 5 bases, J lost 0 bases, and 7 bases lay in between. Looked up from germline, CDR1 is SQVTM and CDR2 is ANQGSEA. The CDR3 loop is CSVSGMNTEAFF. The CDR3 region has the DNA TGCAGCGTTTCAGGGATGAACACTGAAGCTTTCTTT. The whole variable domain, remainder taken from reference TRBV29-1 and TRBJ1-1, is SAVISQKPSRDICQRGTSLTIQCQVDSQVTMMFWYRQQPGQSLTLIATANQGSEATYESGFVIDKFPISRPNLTFSTLTVSNMSPEDSSIYLCSVSGMNTEAFFGQGTRLTVV.

This clone was seen only once. V is TRBV4-1 and J is TRBJ1-6; D not resolved. Germline loops: CDR1 MGHRA, CDR2 YSYEKL. The V end was cut by 3 bases, the J end by 9 bases, with 12 bases between. This CDR3 is built from 14 residues. DNA for the CDR3: TGCGCCAGCAGCCAGAGCCCTGTCGTTTCACCCCTCCACTTT. It encodes CASSQSPVVSPLHF.

V and J are TRBV28 and TRBJ2-6; 11 bases agree with TRBD1. The CDR3 totals 18 residues. V shed 1 base, J shed 4 bases, and the junction held 6 bases outside the gene matches. Germline V gives CDR1 MDHEN, CDR2 SYDVKM. The CDR3 nucleotides read TGTGCCAGCAGTTTATACGGACAGGGGGCTAAAGGGGCCAACGTCCTGACTTTC. Protein: CASSLYGQGAKGANVLTF.

The V gene is TRBV4-1, the J gene TRBJ1-1; 11 positions match TRBD1. The trim removed 4 bases at V and 6 bases at J, leaving 7 bases unmatched. The CDR3 spans 15 residues. CDR1 and CDR2 (germline): MGHRA, YSYEKL. The CDR3 spells CASSRGQGVRSEAFF. The CDR3 coding sequence is TGCGCCAGCAGCCGGGGACAGGGGGTGCGCTCTGAAGCTTTCTTT.